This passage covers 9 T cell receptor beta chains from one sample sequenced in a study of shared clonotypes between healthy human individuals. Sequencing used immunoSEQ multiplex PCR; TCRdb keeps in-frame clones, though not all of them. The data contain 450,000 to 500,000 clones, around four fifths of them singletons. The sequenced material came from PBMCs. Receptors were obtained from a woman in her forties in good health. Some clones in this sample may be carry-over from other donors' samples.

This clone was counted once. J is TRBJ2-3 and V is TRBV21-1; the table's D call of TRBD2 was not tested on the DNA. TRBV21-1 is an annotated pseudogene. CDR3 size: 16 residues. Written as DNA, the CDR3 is TGTGCCAGCAGCAACAGGCTAGCGGGAGAATCAGATACGCAGTATTTT. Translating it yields CASSNRLAGESDTQYF.

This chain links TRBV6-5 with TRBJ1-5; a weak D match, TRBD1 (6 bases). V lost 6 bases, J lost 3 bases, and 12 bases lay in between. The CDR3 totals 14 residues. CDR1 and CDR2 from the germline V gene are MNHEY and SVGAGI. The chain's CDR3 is CASSSGQYNQPQHF. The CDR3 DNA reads TGTGCCAGCAGCTCCGGACAGTACAATCAGCCCCAGCATTTT.

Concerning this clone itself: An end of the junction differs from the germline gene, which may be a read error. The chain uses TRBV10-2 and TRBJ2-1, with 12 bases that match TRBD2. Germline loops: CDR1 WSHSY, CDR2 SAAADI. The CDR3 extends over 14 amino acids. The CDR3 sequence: CASSASGRGNEQFF. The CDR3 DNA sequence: TGCGCGAGCAGCGCTAGCGGGAGGGGTAATGAGCAGTTCTTC.

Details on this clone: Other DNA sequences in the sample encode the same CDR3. The CDR3 nucleotides read TGTGCCAGCTCACCAGGGCGGGAGACCCAGTACTTC. Translating it yields CASSPGRETQYF. The chain combines TRBV18 with TRBJ2-5, with D uncertain. This CDR3 contains 12 residues. V shed 2 bases and J shed 5 bases, with 6 bases lying between them. Germline V CDR1 and CDR2: KGHSH, LQKENI.

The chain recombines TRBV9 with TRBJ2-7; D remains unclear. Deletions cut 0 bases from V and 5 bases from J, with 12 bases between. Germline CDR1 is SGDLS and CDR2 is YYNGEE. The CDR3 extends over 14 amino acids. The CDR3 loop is CASSVGGGWDEQYF. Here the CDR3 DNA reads TGTGCCAGCAGCGTAGGGGGTGGATGGGACGAGCAGTACTTC.

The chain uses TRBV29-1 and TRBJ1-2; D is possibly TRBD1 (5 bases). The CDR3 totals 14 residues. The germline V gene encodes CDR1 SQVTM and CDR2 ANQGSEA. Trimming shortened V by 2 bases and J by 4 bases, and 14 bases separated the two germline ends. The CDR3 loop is CSVETATDPYGYTF. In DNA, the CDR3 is TGCAGCGTTGAAACGGCGACAGACCCCTATGGCTACACCTTC.

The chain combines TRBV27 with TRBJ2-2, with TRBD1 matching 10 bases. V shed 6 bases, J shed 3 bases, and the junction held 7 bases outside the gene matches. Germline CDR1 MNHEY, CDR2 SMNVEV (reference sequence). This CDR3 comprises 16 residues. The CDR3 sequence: CASRAPGQGYTGELFF. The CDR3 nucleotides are TGTGCCAGCAGGGCGCCGGGACAGGGGTACACCGGGGAGCTGTTTTTT.

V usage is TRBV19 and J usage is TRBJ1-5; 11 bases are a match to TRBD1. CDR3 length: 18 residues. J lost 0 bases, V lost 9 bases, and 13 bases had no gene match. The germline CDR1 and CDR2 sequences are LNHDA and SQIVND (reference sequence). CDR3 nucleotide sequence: TGTGCCAGCGCCCCGAGGACAGGGGGCAGCAATAGCAATCAGCCCCAGCATTTT. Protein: CASAPRTGGSNSNQPQHF.

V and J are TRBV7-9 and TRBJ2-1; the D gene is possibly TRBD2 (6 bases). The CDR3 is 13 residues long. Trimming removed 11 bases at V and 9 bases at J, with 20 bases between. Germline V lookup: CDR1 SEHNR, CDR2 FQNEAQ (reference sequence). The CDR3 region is CAGIGTSLGEQFF. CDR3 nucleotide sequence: TGTGCCGGGATCGGAACTAGCCTCGGTGAGCAGTTCTTC. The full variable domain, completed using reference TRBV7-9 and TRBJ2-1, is DTGVSQNPRHKITKRGQNVTFRCDPISEHNRLYWYRQTLGQGPEFLTYFQNEAQLEKSRLLSDRFSAERPKGSFSTLEIQRTEQGDSAMYLCAGIGTSLGEQFFGPGTRLTVL.